This T cell receptor (beta chain) was found in a study of blood T cell repertoires in COVID-19. Across the study: PBMCs, B-cell-depleted T cells, or T cells provided the cDNA or gDNA that made up the material.

Clones were sequenced by immunoSEQ multiplex PCR, and TCRdb holds only the in-frame ones, with some missing. The profile shows 200,000 to 300,000 clones, approximately 89% of them singletons. V trimming: 2 bases; J trimming: 4 bases; junction bases outside the gene matches: 2. The germline gives CDR1 SGHRS, CDR2 YFSETQ. CDR3 length: 14 residues. The source of this sequence is a woman aged 45-65 years with acute or convalescent COVID-19. V usage is TRBV5-1 and J usage is TRBJ2-2; 7 bases are a match to TRBD1. The material sequenced was peripheral blood. Here the CDR3 reads CASSFGQVTGELFF. The CDR3 DNA follows: TGCGCCAGCAGCTTCGGACAGGTCACCGGGGAGCTGTTTTTT.